This is a list of T cell receptor beta chains from one sample in a study of blood T cells in healthy people across ages. Via MiXCR, TCRdb re-called the 5' RACE reads, giving one row per CDR3 protein. There are around 850,000 distinct CDR3 sequences in the sample; about 37% occur only once, and 10% to 15% lies in the top ten. The specimen was blood. The source of these receptors is a young man in good health. The CDR3 runs from the conserved cysteine through the conserved F or W. D genes are given only for firm matches.

TRBD2	TRBV20-1	TRBJ2-1	CSARGPGGGNEQFF
.	TRBV3-1	TRBJ1-2	CASSQVGGDGYTF
.	TRBV11-3	TRBJ2-3	CASSFLSDTQYF
.	TRBV7-2	.	CASSSPGAEYEQYF
TRBD2	TRBV4-3	TRBJ2-1	CASSQQSGSGGSYNEQFF
.	TRBV7-2	.	CASVTGIGETQYF
.	TRBV5-1	TRBJ2-7	CASSVSGSEQYF
.	TRBV28	TRBJ2-5	CASSPNRVPLEYF
.	TRBV14	TRBJ1-2	CAGSHFEDGSNYGYTF
.	TRBV6-6	TRBJ2-3	CASSSGTRNPDTQYF
.	TRBV20-1	TRBJ2-5	CSARGERNSKETQYF
.	TRBV7-9	TRBJ1-2	CASSLAQRLDGYTF
.	TRBV12-3/TRBV12-4	TRBJ2-3	CASSLGAFGTDTQYF
.	TRBV12-3/TRBV12-4	TRBJ2-1	CASTPPLLYNEQFF
.	TRBV6-7	TRBJ1-5	CASSYKDTYPQPQHF
TRBD2	TRBV9	TRBJ2-1	CASSALPAGLSSYNEQFF
.	TRBV12-3/TRBV12-4	TRBJ1-2	CASSVGELYGYTF
.	TRBV5-1	TRBJ1-1	CASSLQGSAQGMNTEAFF
TRBD2	TRBV5-1	TRBJ2-1	CASSLARAGGADEQFF
.	TRBV7-2	TRBJ2-5	CASILHVKETQYF
.	TRBV6-1	TRBJ2-2	CASGGTLTGELFF
.	TRBV4-2	TRBJ1-6	CASSQGTSASYNSPLHF
.	TRBV7-2	TRBJ2-1	CASSRRDSVYNEQFF
.	TRBV10-3	TRBJ1-5	CAISKSGDSNQPQHF
.	TRBV4-1	TRBJ2-1	CASSQDSETTNNLNEQFF
TRBD2	TRBV9	TRBJ2-7	CASSLMGEGSYEQYF
.	TRBV6-1	TRBJ1-2	CASRTGTVNYGYTF
.	TRBV10-3	TRBJ2-7	CAISESMVEEQYF
TRBD1	TRBV5-1	TRBJ2-3	CASSLEGAGTDTQYF
.	TRBV13	TRBJ2-2	CASSLNRNTGELFF
.	TRBV10-3	TRBJ1-1	CAISEGAPGAEAFF
.	TRBV3-1	.	CASSQVQGRWETQYF
.	TRBV7-2	TRBJ2-7	CASSFQGIRRNEQYF
.	TRBV29-1	TRBJ2-1	CSVEIGGGRQGTQFF
.	TRBV28	TRBJ2-1	CASSPSAGVGSYEQFF
.	TRBV24-1	TRBJ1-2	CATSDLVGARVYGYTF
TRBD2	TRBV5-1	TRBJ2-1	CASGLYGSLAGNGNEQFF
TRBD1	TRBV7-2	TRBJ1-5	CASSSRTGFNQPQHF
.	TRBV5-1	TRBJ2-3	CASSWVDSTDTQYF
.	TRBV9	TRBJ2-5	CTSSDTTPNEQYF
.	TRBV7-2	TRBJ1-5	CASSLGQGSGQPQHF
.	TRBV13	TRBJ1-1	CASSLLRQMNTEAFF
.	TRBV6-6	TRBJ2-4	CASSYPVGGAAKNIQYF
TRBD2	TRBV5-1	TRBJ2-5	CASSLDGGANRETQYF
TRBD2	TRBV7-2	TRBJ2-7	CASSLVRGDQYF
.	TRBV27	TRBJ1-1	CASSFAKGGPRTEAFF